The 6 T cell receptor beta chains given below trace back to one sample, sequenced in a study of long-term antiretroviral therapy in people with HIV. Samples were assayed with immunoSEQ v3.0 at survey level. The assay was immunoSEQ multiplex PCR, and TCRdb's table has in-frame clones only and misses some. Of about 18,000 clones in the sample, roughly 80% were seen once. The material sequenced was unsorted PBMCs, taken 0.6 years after starting antiretroviral therapy. The receptors originated from a woman between 18 and 30 years old with HIV.

The genes are TRBV6-5 and TRBJ2-1, with D possibly being TRBD1 or TRBD2 (5 bases each). This CDR3 has 15 amino acids. In germline, CDR1 is MNHEY, CDR2 SVGAGI. V lost 7 bases and J lost 1, with 14 bases in between. The CDR3 sequence is CASTVTWGSYNEQFF. DNA of the CDR3: TGTGCCAGCACCGTTACATGGGGGTCCTACAATGAGCAGTTCTTC.

This clone appeared a few times. The rearrangement links TRBV4-2 to TRBJ1-1; TRBD1 is a possible D gene (6 bases). The CDR3 loop spans 15 amino acids. V gave up 2 bases and J gave up 1 base, with 11 bases separating them. Germline CDR1 and CDR2: LGHNA and YNFKEQ. CDR3 residues: CASSQTGWGNTEAFF. The CDR3, as DNA: TGTGCCAGCAGCCAAACAGGGTGGGGGAACACTGAAGCTTTCTTT.

The V gene is TRBV4-3, the J gene TRBJ2-5; 9 nucleotides line up with TRBD2. The germline CDR1 and CDR2 sequences are LGHNA and YSLEER. With 2 bases clipped from V and 1 base from J, the junction kept 2 bases outside the gene matches. CDR3 length: 15 amino acids. The CDR3 coding sequence is TGCGCCAGCAGCCAACGCGGGGGGGGCCAAGAGACCCAGTACTTC. Translating gives CASSQRGGGQETQYF.

This rearrangement joins TRBV11-1 to TRBJ2-7; D is unclear. The CDR3 has 17 amino acids. Per germline, CDR1 SGHAT and CDR2 FQDESV (reference sequence). V was clipped by 2 bases and J by 1 base, with 18 bases between them. CDR3 region: CASSLYSSPGFSYEQYF. The CDR3 nucleotides read TGTGCCAGCAGCTTATACTCGTCTCCCGGCTTTTCCTACGAGCAGTACTTC.

This clone came up once. The chain is built from TRBV2 and TRBJ2-7; D remains ambiguous. There are 14 residues in the CDR3. V was trimmed by 7 bases and J by 3 bases, leaving 16 bases between them. In germline, CDR1 is SNHLY, CDR2 FYNNEI. The DNA of the CDR3 is TGTGCCAGCATGGGATCACCTTATGACTACGAGCAGTACTTC. Translation gives CASMGSPYDYEQYF.

The gene calls are TRBV20-1 and TRBJ1-4; D unclear. Deletions cut 6 bases from V and 2 bases from J, with 1 base between. The CDR3 is made up of 10 amino acids. Per germline, CDR1 DFQATT and CDR2 SNEGSKA (reference sequence). The CDR3 nucleotides read TGCAGTGCCACTAATGAAAAACTGTTTTTT. This sequence encodes CSATNEKLFF.